This T cell receptor beta chain emerged from a study of regulatory T cells in long-lasting Graves disease (dated by TCRdb to the early 2020s). For the wider study: Newly diagnosed Graves' disease patients had taken antithyroid drugs for less than 3 months. Peripheral blood TCR sequencing and RNA sequencing compared persistent Graves' disease patients with newly diagnosed Graves' disease patients. The study took place in China and was registered as a clinical trial. A total of around 33 samples underwent TCR sequencing, from about 13 patients with persistent Graves' disease and about 20 patients with newly diagnosed Graves' disease.

The trim is 1 base for V and 7 bases for J, with a gap of 13 bases between the germline ends. Via the germline V gene, CDR1 is MDHEN and CDR2 SYDVKM. The CDR3 spans 14 residues, from the cysteine through the phenylalanine. The kept DNA is CDR3 alone, 42 bases in frame from the first base. What the time point label conveys for this sample: newly diagnosed GD, antithyroid drugs for less than 3 months. For both TCR sequencing and RNA sequencing, RNA was extracted from PBMCs using TRIzol. Graves' disease was diagnosed according to American Thyroid Association guidelines. Patients for the study were recruited at an endocrinology department in Xi'an, China. From each patient, around 8.3 milliliters of peripheral blood was collected into an EDTA anticoagulant tube. Ficoll Paque Plus density gradient separation was used to isolate PBMCs, and no additional T cell sorting was done. RNA quality was checked with an Agilent 2100 Bioanalyzer and agarose gel, and concentration with a NanoDrop 2000.

Summary of the overall study and its limitations: Because the primary lesion, thyroid tissue, could not be accessed, the study looked at peripheral blood alone. Only the TCR beta chain was sequenced and analyzed. As a limitation, the authors acknowledged that the small sample size may reduce accuracy. Persistent patients shared more public clonotypes among themselves (under 3,000) than newly diagnosed patients did (approximately 900). Preferential use of TRBV28, TRBJ1-2 and TRBJ2-5 was observed in persistent disease, whereas TRBV20-1 and TRBJ2-1 were favored in newly diagnosed disease. Lower TCR Shannon entropy and fewer highly expanded clones were observed in persistent Graves' disease patients than in newly diagnosed patients, which suggested clonal expansion.

This clonotype was observed many times. Its antigen remains undetermined. Per-nucleotide qualities are absent, and no much larger clonotype sits a single base away. Receptor amplification or capture employed multiplex PCR. Sequencing instrument: Illumina HiSeq 4000. CDR3 regions were amplified by Arm-PCR with iRepertoire HTBI primers to construct TCR beta libraries. PCR products were gel purified before sequencing. In the original analysis: A total of around 59 TRBV and some 15 TRBJ segments were identified across samples and were used for gene usage analysis of CDR3 amino acid clonotypes. COPE and FqMerger were used to merge filtered high-quality paired reads into contigs. BLAST was used to align contigs to the IMGT TRBV, TRBD and TRBJ reference genes, and CDR3 was defined following IMGT. Highly expanded clones were defined as clonotypes with a frequency above 0.1%. Shannon entropy served as the measure of repertoire diversity, while the Gini coefficient captured V-J evenness. A clonotype was considered public if more than one individual shared it. The public reads were reprocessed in TCRdb via fastp at Q25 and MiXCR, keeping in-frame beta chains. Records with the same CDR3 protein are collapsed into one entry carrying the most frequent genes and DNA. The authors' filters were not applied to this entry. Across this sample there are over 350,000 distinct CDR3 sequences, with roughly 15% seen only once. In total, the top ten clones hold roughly 18% of the sample.

These sequences were also reported in another study, on T cells in Graves' hyperthyroidism and ophthalmopathy. The second paper further reports: A patient counted as having stable Graves' hyperthyroidism if no progression to ophthalmopathy occurred over 18 months of follow-up. Hyperthyroidism patients were newly diagnosed, with disease duration under 2 months, and aged 18 to 65 years. The study excluded patients with uncontrolled infections, other autoimmune diseases, pregnancy or lactation. Diagnoses were based on clinical symptoms, serum thyroxine and TRAb, thyroid ultrasound and orbital computed tomography. A first-round RT-PCR of the TCR CDR3 used the HTBI primer set with the Qiagen OneStep RT-PCR kit. Most expanded thyroid clonotypes (frequency above 0.001) were also found in blood, which suggests that blood repertoires may mirror thyroid immune responses. Ophthalmopathy was separated from stable hyperthyroidism by a 13 V-J signature model, with about 88% sensitivity and roughly 84% specificity obtained in cross-validation and 80%/75% obtained in testing. During validation, the model predicted progression to ophthalmopathy a median of about 6.5 months ahead of onset, with 60% to 71% sensitivity and almost 75% specificity. TCR V-J signatures able to tell the groups apart were searched for in a discovery cohort of 90 to 100 patients, of whom around 43 had Graves' ophthalmopathy and about 55 had stable Graves' hyperthyroidism. Whether ophthalmopathy could be predicted prospectively was tested in an independent validation cohort made up of approximately 19 hyperthyroidism patients plus 17 patients who later progressed to ophthalmopathy. The 85 to 100 discovery patients were divided at random into training and test sets in a 7:3 ratio. In addition, the study compared T-cell repertoires in thyroid tissue and in blood from six Graves' hyperthyroidism patients. Following sampling, methimazole starting at 30 mg daily was given to hyperthyroidism patients, and high-dose intravenous methylprednisolone was given to ophthalmopathy patients. Libraries were constructed in a second round of multiplex PCR, after which size selection and purification were carried out. The libraries were sequenced on an Illumina HiSeq2000 using paired-end 100 bp reads. SOAPnuke was used to process the raw data, removing reads that contained adapters or uncalled bases, had a mean Phred below 15, or lacked an exact match to the constant primer or identifier. High-quality paired reads were merged using COPE v1.2.5, and each unique nucleotide sequence was defined as a clonotype. MiTCR v1.1 was used to align clonotypes to the IMGT TRBV, TRBD and TRBJ reference segments. The analysis was restricted to V-J combinations with a frequency above 0.0001, which together covered 99.2% of the repertoires. A TCS score was defined as the ratio between F50 (clonal expansion) and ExV (chaos), using BLOSUM62-based TCRdist between CDR3 peptides within each V-J. Welch's t-statistics and random forest reduced roughly 530 V-J features to roughly 13, which were used in a naive Bayes classifier (R e1071). No statistical method was used to fix the sample size in advance, and group allocation was not hidden from the investigators. According to the paper, TCR Vbeta CDR3 sequencing was carried out on about 140 peripheral blood samples, which came from approximately 43 ophthalmopathy, approximately 72 hyperthyroidism and approximately 17 progressor patients.

The origin of this receptor is a woman aged 50 to 60 with Graves disease. Donor details come from another sample of the same person, matched by shared clones. The chain couples TRBV28 to TRBJ2-5; no D gene call is confident. Sequenced material: peripheral blood mononuclear cells (PBMCs), taken at new diagnosis, from a patient treated with antithyroid drugs. The CDR3 protein is CASSLSSSSGTQYF. The bases read TGTGCCAGCAGTTTATCGAGCTCTTCGGGGACCCAGTACTTC.